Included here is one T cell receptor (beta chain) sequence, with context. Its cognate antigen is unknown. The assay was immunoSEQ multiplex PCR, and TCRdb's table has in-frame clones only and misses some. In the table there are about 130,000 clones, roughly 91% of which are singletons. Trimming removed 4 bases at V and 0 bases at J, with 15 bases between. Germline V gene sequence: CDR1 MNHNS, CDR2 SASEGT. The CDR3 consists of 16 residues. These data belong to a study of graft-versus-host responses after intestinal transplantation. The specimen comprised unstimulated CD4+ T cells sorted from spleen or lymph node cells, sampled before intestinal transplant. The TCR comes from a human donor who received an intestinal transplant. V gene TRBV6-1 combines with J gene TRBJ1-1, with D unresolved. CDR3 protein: CASSVGVGPLNTEAFF. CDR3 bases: TGTGCCAGCAGTGTGGGAGTCGGCCCTTTGAACACTGAAGCTTTCTTT.